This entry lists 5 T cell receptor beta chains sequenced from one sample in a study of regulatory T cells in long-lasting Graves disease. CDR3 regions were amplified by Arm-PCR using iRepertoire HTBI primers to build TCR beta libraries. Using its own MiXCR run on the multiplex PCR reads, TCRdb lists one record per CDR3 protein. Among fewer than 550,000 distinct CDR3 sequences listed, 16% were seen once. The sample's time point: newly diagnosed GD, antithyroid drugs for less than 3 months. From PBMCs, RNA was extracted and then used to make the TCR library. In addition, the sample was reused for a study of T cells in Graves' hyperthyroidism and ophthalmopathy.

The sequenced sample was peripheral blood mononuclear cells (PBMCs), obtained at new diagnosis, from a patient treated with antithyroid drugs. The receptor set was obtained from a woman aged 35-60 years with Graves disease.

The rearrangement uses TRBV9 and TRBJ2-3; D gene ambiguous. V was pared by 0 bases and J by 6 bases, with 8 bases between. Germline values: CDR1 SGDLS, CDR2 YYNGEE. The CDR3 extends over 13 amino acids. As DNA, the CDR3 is TGTGCCAGCAGCGTAGGACGGGTGGATACGCAGTATTTT. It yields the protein CASSVGRVDTQYF.

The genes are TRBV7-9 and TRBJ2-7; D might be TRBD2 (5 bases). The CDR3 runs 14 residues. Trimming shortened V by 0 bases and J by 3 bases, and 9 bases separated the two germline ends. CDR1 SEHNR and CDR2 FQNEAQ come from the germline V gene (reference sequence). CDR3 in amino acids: CASSLAEGFYEQYF. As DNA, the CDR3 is TGTGCCAGCAGCTTAGCCGAGGGTTTCTACGAGCAGTACTTC.

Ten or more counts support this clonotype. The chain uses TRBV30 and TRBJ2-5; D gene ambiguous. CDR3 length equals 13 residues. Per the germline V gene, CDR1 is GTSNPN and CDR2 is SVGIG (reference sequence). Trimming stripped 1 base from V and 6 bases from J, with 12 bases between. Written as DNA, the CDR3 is TGTGCCTGGAGTGGGACGTCAACCAAGACCCAGTACTTC. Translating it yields CAWSGTSTKTQYF.

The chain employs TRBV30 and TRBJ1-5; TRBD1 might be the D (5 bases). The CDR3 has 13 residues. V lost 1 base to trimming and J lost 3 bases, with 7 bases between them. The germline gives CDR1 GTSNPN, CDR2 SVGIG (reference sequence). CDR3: CAWSEGPNQPQHF. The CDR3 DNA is TGTGCCTGGAGTGAGGGGCCCAATCAGCCCCAGCATTTT.

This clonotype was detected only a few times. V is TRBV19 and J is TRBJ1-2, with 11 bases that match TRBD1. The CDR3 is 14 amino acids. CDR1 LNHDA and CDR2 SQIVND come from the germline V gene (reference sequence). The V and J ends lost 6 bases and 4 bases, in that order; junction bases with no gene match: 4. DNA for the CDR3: TGTGCCAGTAGAGGGACAGGGGGAGGCTATGGCTACACCTTC. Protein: CASRGTGGGYGYTF.